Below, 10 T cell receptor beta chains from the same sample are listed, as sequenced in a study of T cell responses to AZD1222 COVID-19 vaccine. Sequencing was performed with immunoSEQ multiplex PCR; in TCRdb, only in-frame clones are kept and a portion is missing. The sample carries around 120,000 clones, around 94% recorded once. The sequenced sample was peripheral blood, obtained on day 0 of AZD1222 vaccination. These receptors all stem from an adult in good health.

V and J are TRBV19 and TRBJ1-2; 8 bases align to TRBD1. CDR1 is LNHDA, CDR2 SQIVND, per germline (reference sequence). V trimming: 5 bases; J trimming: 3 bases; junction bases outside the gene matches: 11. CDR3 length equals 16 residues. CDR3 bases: TGTGCCAGTAGTTCCGTCCGGACAGGGCTGGACTATGGCTACACCTTC. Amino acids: CASSSVRTGLDYGYTF.

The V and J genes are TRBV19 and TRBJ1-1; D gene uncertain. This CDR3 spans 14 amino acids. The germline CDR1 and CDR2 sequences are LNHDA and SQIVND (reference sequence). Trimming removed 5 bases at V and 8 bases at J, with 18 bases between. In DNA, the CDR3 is TGTGCCAGTAGTGTACAGTCGACACGCGAAGAAGCTTTCTTT. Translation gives CASSVQSTREEAFF.

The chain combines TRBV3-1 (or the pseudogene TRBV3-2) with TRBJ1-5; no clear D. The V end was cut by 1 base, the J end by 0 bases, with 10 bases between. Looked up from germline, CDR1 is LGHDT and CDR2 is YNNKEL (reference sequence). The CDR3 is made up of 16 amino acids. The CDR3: CASSQGYHGSNQPQHF. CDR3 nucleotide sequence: TGTGCCAGCAGCCAAGGATATCACGGTAGCAATCAGCCCCAGCATTTT.

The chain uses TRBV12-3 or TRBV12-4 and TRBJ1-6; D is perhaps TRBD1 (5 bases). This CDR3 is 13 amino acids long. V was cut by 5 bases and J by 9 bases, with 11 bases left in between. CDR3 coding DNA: TGTGCCAGCAGTGACAGTTTGAGTTCACCCCTCCACTTT. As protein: CASSDSLSSPLHF.

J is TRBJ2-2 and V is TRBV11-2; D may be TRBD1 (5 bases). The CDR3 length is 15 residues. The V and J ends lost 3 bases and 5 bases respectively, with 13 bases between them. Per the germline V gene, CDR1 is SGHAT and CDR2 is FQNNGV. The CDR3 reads CASSFGFAGTGELFF. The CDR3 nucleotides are TGTGCCAGCAGCTTTGGTTTTGCAGGGACCGGGGAGCTGTTTTTT. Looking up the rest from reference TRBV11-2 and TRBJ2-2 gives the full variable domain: EAGVAQSPRYKIIEKRQSVAFWCNPISGHATLYWYQQILGQGPKLLIQFQNNGVVDDSQLPKDRFSAERLKGVDSTLKIQPAKLEDSAVYLCASSFGFAGTGELFFGEGSRLTVL.

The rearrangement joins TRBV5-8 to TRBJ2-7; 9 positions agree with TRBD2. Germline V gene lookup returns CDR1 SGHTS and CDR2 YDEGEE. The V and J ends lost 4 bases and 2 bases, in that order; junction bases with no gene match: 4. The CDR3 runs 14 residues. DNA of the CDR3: TGTGCCAGCAGCCAAAGACTAGCGGCCTACGAGCAGTACTTC. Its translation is CASSQRLAAYEQYF.

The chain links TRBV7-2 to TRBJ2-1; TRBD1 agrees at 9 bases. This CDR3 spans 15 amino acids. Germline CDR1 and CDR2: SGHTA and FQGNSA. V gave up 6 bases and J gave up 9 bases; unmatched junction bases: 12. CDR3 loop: CASSRYRGQVGEQFF. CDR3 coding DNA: TGTGCCAGCAGTCGTTACAGGGGGCAGGTCGGTGAGCAGTTCTTC.

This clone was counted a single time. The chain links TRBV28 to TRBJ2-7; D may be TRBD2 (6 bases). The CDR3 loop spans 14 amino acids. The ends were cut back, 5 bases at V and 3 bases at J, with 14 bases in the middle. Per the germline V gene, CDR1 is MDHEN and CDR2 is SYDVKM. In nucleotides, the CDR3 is TGTGCCAGCAGTGCCCGACTAGAGCGCTACGAGCAGTACTTC. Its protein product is CASSARLERYEQYF. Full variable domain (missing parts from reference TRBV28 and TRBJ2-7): DVKVTQSSRYLVKRTGEKVFLECVQDMDHENMFWYRQDPGLGLRLIYFSYDVKMKEKGDIPEGYSVSREKKERFSLILESASTNQTSMYLCASSARLERYEQYFGPGTRLTVT.

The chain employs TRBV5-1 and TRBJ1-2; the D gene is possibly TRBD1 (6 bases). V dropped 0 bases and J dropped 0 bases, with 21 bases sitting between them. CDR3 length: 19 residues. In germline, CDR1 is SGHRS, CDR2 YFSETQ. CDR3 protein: CASSLVLKSRQATNYGYTF. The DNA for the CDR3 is TGCGCCAGCAGCTTGGTGCTCAAAAGCCGACAGGCAACTAACTATGGCTACACCTTC.

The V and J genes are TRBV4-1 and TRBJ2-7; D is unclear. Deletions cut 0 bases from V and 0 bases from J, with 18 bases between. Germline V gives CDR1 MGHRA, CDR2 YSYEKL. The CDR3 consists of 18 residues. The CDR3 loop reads CASSQDRTAGPFSYEQYF. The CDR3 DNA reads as TGCGCCAGCAGCCAAGATCGGACGGCAGGACCCTTCTCCTACGAGCAGTACTTC.